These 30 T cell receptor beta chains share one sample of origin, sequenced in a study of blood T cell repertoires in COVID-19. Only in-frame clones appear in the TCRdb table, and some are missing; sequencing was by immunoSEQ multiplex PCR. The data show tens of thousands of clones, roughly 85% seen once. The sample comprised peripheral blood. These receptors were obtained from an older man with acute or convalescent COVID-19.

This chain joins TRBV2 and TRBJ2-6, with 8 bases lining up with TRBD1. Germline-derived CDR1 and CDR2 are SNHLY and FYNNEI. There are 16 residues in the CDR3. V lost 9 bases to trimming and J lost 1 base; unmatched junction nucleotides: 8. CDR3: CARTRGPGSGANVLTF. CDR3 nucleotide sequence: TGTGCCAGGACCAGGGGGCCTGGTTCTGGGGCCAACGTCCTGACTTTC.

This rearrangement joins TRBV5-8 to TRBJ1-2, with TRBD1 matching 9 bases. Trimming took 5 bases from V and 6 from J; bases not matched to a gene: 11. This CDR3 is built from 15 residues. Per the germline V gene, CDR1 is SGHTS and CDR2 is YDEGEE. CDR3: CASRLSGQGRDGYTF. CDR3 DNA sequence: TGTGCCAGCAGATTGTCCGGACAGGGGCGAGATGGCTACACCTTC.

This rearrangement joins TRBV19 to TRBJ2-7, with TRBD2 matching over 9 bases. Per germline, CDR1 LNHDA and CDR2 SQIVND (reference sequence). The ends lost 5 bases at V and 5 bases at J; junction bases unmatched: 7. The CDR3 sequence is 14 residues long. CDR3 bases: TGTGCCAGTAGTGGGCGGGAGGGGGGCGACGAGCAGTACTTC. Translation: CASSGREGGDEQYF.

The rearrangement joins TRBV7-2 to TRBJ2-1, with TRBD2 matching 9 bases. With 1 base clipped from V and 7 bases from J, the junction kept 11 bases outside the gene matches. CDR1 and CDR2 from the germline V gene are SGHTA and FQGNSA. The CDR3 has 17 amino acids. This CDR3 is CASSLGRGSGGRNEQFF. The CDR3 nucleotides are TGTGCCAGCAGCTTAGGGAGGGGTAGCGGGGGAAGAAATGAGCAGTTCTTC.

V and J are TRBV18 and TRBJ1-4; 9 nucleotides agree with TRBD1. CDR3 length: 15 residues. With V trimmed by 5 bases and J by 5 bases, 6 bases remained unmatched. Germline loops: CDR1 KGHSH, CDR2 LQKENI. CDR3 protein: CASSSTGQGNEKLFF. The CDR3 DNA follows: TGTGCCAGCTCATCAACGGGACAGGGAAATGAAAAACTGTTTTTT. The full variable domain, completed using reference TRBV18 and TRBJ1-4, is NAGVMQNPRHLVRRRGQEARLRCSPMKGHSHVYWYRQLPEEGLKFMVYLQKENIIDESGMPKERFSAEFPKEGPSILRIQQVVRGDSAAYFCASSSTGQGNEKLFFGSGTQLSVL.

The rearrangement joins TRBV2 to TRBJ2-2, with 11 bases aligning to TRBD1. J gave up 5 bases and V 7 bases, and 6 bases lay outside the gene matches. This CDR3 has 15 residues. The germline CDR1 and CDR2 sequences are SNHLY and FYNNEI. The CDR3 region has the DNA TGTGCCAGCAAAAGGGGACAGGGGGTTACCGGGGAGCTGTTTTTT. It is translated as CASKRGQGVTGELFF.

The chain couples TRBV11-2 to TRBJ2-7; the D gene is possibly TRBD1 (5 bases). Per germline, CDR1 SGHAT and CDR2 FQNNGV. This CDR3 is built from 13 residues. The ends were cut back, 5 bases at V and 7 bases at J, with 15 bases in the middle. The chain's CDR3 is CASSARQGWEQYF. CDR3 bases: TGTGCCAGCAGCGCCCGGCAGGGTTGGGAGCAGTACTTC. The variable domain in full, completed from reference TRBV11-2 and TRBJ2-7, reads EAGVAQSPRYKIIEKRQSVAFWCNPISGHATLYWYQQILGQGPKLLIQFQNNGVVDDSQLPKDRFSAERLKGVDSTLKIQPAKLEDSAVYLCASSARQGWEQYFGPGTRLTVT.

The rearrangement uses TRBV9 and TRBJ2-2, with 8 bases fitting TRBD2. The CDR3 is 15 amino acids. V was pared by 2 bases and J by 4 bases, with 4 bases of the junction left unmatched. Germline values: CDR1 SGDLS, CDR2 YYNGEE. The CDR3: CASSVTGGGTGELFF. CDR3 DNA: TGTGCCAGCAGCGTCACGGGAGGGGGCACCGGGGAGCTGTTTTTT. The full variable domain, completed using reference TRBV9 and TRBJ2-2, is DSGVTQTPKHLITATGQRVTLRCSPRSGDLSVYWYQQSLDQGLQFLIQYYNGEERAKGNILERFSAQQFPDLHSELNLSSLELGDSALYFCASSVTGGGTGELFFGEGSRLTVL.

The CDR3 loop is CASSAPPLGASSTDTQYF. CDR3 DNA: TGTGCCAGCAGCGCCCCTCCCCTTGGGGCGTCTAGCACAGATACGCAGTATTTT. This chain connects TRBV9 to TRBJ2-3; D is perhaps TRBD1 (5 bases). The ends were cut back, 3 bases at V and 0 bases at J, with 20 bases in the middle. CDR3 length: 18 amino acids. Germline values: CDR1 SGDLS, CDR2 YYNGEE.

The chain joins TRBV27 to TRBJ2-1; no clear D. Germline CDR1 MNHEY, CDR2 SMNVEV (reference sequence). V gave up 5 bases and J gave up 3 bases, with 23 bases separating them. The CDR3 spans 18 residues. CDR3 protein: CASSLSGRSSKVYNEQFF. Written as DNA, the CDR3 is TGTGCCAGCAGTCTCTCAGGAAGGTCGTCAAAGGTCTACAATGAGCAGTTCTTC.

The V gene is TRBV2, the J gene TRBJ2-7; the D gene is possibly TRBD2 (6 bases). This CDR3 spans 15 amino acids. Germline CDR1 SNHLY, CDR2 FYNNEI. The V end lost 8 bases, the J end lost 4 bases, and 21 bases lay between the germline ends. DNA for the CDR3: TGTGCCAGCGCGATTTTGGTGGGGGGTATGTACGAGCAGTACTTC. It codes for CASAILVGGMYEQYF.

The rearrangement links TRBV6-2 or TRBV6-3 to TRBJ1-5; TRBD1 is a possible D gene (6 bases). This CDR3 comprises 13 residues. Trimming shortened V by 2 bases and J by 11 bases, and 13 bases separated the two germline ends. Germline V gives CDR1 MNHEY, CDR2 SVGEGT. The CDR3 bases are TGTGCCAGCAGTTACCGGGACATTCAAGCCCAGCATTTT. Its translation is CASSYRDIQAQHF.

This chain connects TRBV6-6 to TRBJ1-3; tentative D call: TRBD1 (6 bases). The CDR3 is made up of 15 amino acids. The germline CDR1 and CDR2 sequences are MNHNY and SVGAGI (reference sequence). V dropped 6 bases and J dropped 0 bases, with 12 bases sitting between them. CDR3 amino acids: CASRPGQFSGNTIYF. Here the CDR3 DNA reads TGTGCCAGCAGGCCCGGACAGTTCTCTGGAAACACCATATATTTT.

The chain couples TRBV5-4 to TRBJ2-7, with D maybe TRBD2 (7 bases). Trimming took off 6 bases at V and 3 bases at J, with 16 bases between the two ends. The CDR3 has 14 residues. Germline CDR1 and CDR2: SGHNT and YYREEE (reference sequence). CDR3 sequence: CASNSRGGGYEQYF. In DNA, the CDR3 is TGTGCCAGCAACAGTAGGGGAGGGGGCTACGAGCAGTACTTC.

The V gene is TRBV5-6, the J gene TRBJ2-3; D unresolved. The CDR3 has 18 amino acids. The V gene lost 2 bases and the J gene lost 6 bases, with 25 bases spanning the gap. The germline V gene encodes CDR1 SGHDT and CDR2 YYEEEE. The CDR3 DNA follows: TGTGCCAGCAGCTTCTGGAGAACACATGGAAGTTTTCTGGATACGCAGTATTTT. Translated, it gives CASSFWRTHGSFLDTQYF.

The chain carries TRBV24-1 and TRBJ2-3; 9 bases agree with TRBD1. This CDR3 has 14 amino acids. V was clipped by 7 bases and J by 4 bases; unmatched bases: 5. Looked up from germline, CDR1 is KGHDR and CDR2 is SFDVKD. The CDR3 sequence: CATSPGQGPDTQYF. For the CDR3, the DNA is TGTGCCACCAGCCCGGGACAGGGCCCAGATACGCAGTATTTT.

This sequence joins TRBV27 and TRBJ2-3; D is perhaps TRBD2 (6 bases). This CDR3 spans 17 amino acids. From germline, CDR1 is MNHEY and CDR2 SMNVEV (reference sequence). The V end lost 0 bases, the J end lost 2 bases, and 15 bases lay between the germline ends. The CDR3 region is CASSLSVGGTPTDTQYF. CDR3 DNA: TGTGCCAGCAGTTTATCGGTGGGCGGGACTCCCACAGATACGCAGTATTTT.

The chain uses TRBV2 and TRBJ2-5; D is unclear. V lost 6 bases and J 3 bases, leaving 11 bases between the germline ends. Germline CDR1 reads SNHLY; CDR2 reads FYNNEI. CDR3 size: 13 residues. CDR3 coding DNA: TGTGCCAGCAGAGACGGAGTAGAAGAGACCCAGTACTTC. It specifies CASRDGVEETQYF.

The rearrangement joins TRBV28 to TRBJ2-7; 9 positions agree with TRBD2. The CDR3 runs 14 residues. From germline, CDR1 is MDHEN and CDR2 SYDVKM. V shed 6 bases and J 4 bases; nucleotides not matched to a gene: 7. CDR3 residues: CASSLAGISYEQYF. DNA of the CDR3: TGTGCCAGCAGCCTAGCGGGAATCTCTTACGAGCAGTACTTC.

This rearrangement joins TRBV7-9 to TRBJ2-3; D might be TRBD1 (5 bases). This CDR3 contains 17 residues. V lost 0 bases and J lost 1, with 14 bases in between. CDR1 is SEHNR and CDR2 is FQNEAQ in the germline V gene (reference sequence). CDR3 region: CASSLAQQVTGTDTQYF. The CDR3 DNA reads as TGTGCCAGCAGCTTAGCCCAACAGGTAACGGGCACAGATACGCAGTATTTT.

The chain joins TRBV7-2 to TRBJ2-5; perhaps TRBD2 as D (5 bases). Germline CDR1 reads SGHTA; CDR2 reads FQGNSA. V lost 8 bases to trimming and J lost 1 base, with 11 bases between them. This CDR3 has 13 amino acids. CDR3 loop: CASGRETQETQYF. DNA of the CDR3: TGTGCCAGCGGAAGGGAGACCCAAGAGACCCAGTACTTC.

The DNA for the CDR3 is TGTGCCAGCAGTATCAGCGGGTACCCACACATACAAGAGACCCAGTACTTC. It translates to CASSISGYPHIQETQYF. The V call is TRBV6-2 or TRBV6-3, the J call TRBJ2-5; TRBD2 is a possible D gene (6 bases). Germline CDR1 is MNHEY and CDR2 is SVGEGT. The V end was cut by 5 bases, the J end by 2 bases, with 21 bases between. The CDR3 runs to 17 residues.

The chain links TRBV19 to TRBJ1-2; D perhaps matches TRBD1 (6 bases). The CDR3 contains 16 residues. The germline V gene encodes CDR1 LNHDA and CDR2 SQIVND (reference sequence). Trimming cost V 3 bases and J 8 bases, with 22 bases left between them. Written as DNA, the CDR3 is TGTGCCAGTAGTATCGGGCCGGCCCCAGGGGACGGCGGCTACACCTTC. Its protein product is CASSIGPAPGDGGYTF.

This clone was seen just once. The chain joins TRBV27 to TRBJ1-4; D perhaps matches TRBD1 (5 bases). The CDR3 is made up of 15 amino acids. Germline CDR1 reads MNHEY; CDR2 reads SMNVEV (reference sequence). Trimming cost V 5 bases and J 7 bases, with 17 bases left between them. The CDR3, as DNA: TGTGCCAGCAGTCCGGGGGGAGGTCTTAGTGAAAAACTGTTTTTT. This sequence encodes CASSPGGGLSEKLFF. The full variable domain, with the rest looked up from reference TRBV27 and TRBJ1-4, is EAQVTQNPRYLITVTGKKLTVTCSQNMNHEYMSWYRQDPGLGLRQIYYSMNVEVTDKGDVPEGYKVSRKEKRNFPLILESPSPNQTSLYFCASSPGGGLSEKLFFGSGTQLSVL.

The CDR3 DNA follows: TGTGCCAGCAGTCCGGGACAGGGGATGGTCGGGGAGCTGTTTTTT. Protein sequence: CASSPGQGMVGELFF. The rearrangement joins TRBV3-1 (or the pseudogene TRBV3-2) to TRBJ2-2; 10 bases are shared with TRBD1. V lost 6 bases, J lost 7 bases, and 8 bases stayed unmatched. The CDR3 is 15 residues long. Germline V gene sequence: CDR1 LGHDT, CDR2 YNNKEL (reference sequence).

Written as DNA, the CDR3 is TGTGCCAGCAGTTACCAGGGTGGGCAGCCCCAGCATTTT. Translated: CASSYQGGQPQHF. J is TRBJ1-5 and V is TRBV6-2 or TRBV6-3; possible D gene TRBD1, 5 bases. The CDR3 contains 13 residues. Trimming took 2 bases from V and 7 from J, leaving 9 bases between them. From germline, CDR1 is MNHEY and CDR2 SVGEGT.

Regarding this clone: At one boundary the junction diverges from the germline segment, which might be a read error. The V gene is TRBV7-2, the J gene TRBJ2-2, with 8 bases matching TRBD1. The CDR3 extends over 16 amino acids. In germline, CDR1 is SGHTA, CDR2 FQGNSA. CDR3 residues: CASSFQQGVVTGELFF. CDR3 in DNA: TGTGCCAGCAGCTTCCAACAGGGGGTGGTCACCGGGGAGTTGTTTTTT.

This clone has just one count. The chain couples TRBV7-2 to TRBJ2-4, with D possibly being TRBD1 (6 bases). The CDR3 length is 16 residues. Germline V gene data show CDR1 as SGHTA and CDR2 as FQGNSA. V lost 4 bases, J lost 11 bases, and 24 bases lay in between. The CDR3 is CASSSSGVQGQSVQYF. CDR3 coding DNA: TGTGCCAGCAGCTCCTCCGGGGTACAGGGCCAAAGCGTTCAGTACTTC. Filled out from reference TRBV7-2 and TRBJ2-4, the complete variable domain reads GAGVSQSPSNKVTEKGKDVELRCDPISGHTALYWYRQSLGQGLEFLIYFQGNSAPDKSGLPSDRFSAERTGGSVSTLTIQRTQQEDSAVYLCASSSSGVQGQSVQYFGAGTRLSVL.

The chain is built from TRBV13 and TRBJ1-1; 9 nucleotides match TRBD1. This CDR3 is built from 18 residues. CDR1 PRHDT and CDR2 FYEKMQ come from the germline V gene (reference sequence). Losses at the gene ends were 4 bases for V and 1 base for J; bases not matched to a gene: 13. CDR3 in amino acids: CASSWTSTPGQGNTEAFF. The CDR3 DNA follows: TGTGCCAGCAGCTGGACTTCCACTCCGGGACAGGGGAACACTGAAGCTTTCTTT.

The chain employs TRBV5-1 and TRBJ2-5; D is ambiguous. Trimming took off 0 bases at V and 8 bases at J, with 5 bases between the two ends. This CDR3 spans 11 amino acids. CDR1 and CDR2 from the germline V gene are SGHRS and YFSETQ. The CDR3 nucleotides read TGCGCCAGCAGCTTGGGAGGAACCCAGTACTTC. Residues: CASSLGGTQYF.